The present T cell receptor (beta chain) was sequenced within a study of blood T cell repertoires in COVID-19. Study background: Spain, Italy and the United States supplied samples that represented acute and convalescent COVID-19. The cDNA or gDNA used as material had been derived from T cells, B-cell-depleted T cells, or PBMCs.

Original analysis: Amplification of reference gene primers provided the estimated nucleated cell counts. Method: immunoSEQ multiplex PCR; TCRdb's copy keeps in-frame clones and lacks some. The DNA gave D and trimming, while V, J and clone size come from that table. There are 98,000 or so clones in the sample; around 86% occur only once, and about 16% lies in the top ten. This clone appeared many times. At one of its ends the junction is not consistent with the germline gene, which may arise from a read error. Sequencing input: peripheral blood. The sequence was collected from a man aged 45-65 years with acute or convalescent COVID-19.

The CDR3 coding sequence is TGTGCCAGCAGCCATCTCCTCAAGGAGGGAGCGCTACACTTC. Its protein product is CASSHLLKEGALHF. V usage is TRBV3-1 (or the pseudogene TRBV3-2) and J usage is TRBJ2-5; possibly TRBD2 for D (6 bases). The CDR3 has 14 residues. Germline V lookup: CDR1 LGHDT, CDR2 YNNKEL (reference sequence).